This T cell receptor (beta chain) derives from a study of tumor and adjacent non-tumor tissue in lung cancer. Study-wide background: Histology: about twelve adenocarcinoma, a couple of squamous cell carcinoma, 1 small cell lung cancer.

No cell sorting was done before RNA was extracted from the tissue. Between August and November 2014, newly diagnosed, chemotherapy-naive lung cancer patients underwent thoracic surgery in China. With respect to this clonotype: This may be a read error: a much more frequent sequence differs by one nucleotide.

Germline CDR1 reads DFQATT; CDR2 reads SNEGSKA (reference sequence). This CDR3 has 13 residues. A modified ARM-PCR protocol with three rounds of nested PCR amplified TCRbeta. MiXCR, run by TCRdb on the multiplex PCR reads, gives a single entry per CDR3 protein. The sample yields tens of thousands of distinct CDR3 sequences, 65% to 75% seen once. Sample: lung tumor tissue. This TCR was sampled from a man aged 60 to 75 with non-small cell lung cancer. The chain combines TRBV20-1 with TRBJ2-5; D possibly uses TRBD1 or TRBD2 (5 bases each). CDR3 in DNA: TGCAGTGCTATTAATAGCACCCAAGGGACCCCGTACTTC. This codes for CSAINSTQGTPYF.